Listed below are T cell receptor beta chains from one sample, sequenced in a study of shared clonotypes between healthy human individuals. Some clones are missing from TCRdb's copy, which holds only in-frame ones; the method was immunoSEQ multiplex PCR. Of 1.5 million to 2.5 million clones in the sample, around 96% were seen once. Sequences were obtained from naive CD8+ T cells sorted from blood. These receptors all stem from a man between 18 and 29 years old in good health. Each CDR3 is given with its conserved first and last residue. A D gene is named only where the DNA matches it firmly. Not all rows give a size; the values are once, few, many and, for expanded clones, a class.

TRBV5-1	NA	NA	CASSSASAGSYEQYF
TRBV4-1	NA	NA	CASSQLDGLSYEQYF
TRBV27	NA	NA	CASSSFRSYEQYF
TRBV27	NA	TRBD2	CASTPGASGGMSTDTQYF
TRBV28	NA	TRBD1	CASRRTGGTPGANVLTF
TRBV11-2	NA	TRBD1	CASSLATGIYGYTF
TRBV15	NA	NA	CATSRVVGSYEQYF
TRBV2	NA	TRBD1	CASCSGQGDQPQHF
TRBV6-1	once	NA	CASRPEGNTEAFF
TRBV4-1	NA	TRBD2	CASSRTAGGTTDTQYF
TRBV30	once	NA	CAWSRAPWEQYF
TRBV5-4	NA	NA	CASSPLSVPNEQYF
TRBV7-9	NA	NA	CASSSLGDGPEAFF
TRBV15	once	NA	CATSGQILLDQYGYTF
TRBV9	NA	NA	CASSELGDYTEAFF
TRBV10-3	NA	TRBD1	CAISEVQLQDREAFF
TRBV28	few	NA	CASSLDSSYNSPLHF
TRBV28	NA	NA	CASSQKKGVAFF
TRBV4-2	NA	NA	CASSQGLNSEGSNEKLFF
TRBV9	NA	TRBD1	CASSAGTGAIFSYEQYF
TRBV7-8	once	NA	CASSSWTDDADTQYF
TRBV5-8	NA	NA	CASSLAPGEGYEQYF